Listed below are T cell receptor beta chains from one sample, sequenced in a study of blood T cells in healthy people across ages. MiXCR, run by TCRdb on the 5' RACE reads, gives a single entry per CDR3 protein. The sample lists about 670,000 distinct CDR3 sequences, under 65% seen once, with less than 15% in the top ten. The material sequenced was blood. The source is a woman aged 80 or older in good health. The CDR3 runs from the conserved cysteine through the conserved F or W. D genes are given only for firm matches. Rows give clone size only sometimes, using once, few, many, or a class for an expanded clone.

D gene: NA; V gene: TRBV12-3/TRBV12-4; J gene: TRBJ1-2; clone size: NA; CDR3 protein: CASSPTTGSYGYTF; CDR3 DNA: TGTGCCAGCAGTCCTACGACAGGTAGCTATGGCTACACCTTC
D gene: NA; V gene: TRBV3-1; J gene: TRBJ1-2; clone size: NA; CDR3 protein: CASSQDFPQNGYTF; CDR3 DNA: TGTGCCAGCAGCCAAGATTTTCCACAGAATGGCTACACCTTC
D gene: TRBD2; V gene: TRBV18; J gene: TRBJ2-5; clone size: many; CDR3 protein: CASSSSGSEETQYF; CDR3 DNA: TGTGCCAGCTCATCTAGCGGGAGCGAAGAGACCCAGTACTTC
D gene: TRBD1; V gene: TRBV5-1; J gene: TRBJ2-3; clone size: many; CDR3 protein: CASSLQGTDTQYF; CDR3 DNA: TGCGCCAGCAGCTTACAGGGGACAGATACGCAGTATTTT
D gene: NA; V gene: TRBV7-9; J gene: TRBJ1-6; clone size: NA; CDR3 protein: CASSAGSNSPLHF; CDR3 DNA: TGTGCCAGCAGCGCCGGGTCCAATTCACCCCTCCACTTT
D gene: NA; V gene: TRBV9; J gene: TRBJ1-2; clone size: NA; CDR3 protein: CASSDSIVVGKGYTF; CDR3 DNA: TGTGCCAGCAGCGACAGTATTGTGGTAGGGAAGGGCTACACCTTC
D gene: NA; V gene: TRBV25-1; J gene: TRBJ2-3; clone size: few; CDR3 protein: CASSEAGRHTDTQYF; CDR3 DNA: TGTGCCAGCAGTGAAGCAGGGCGGCACACAGATACGCAGTATTTT
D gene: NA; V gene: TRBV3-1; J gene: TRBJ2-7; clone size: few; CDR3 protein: CASSQGRISEQYF; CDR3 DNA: TGTGCCAGCAGCCAAGGTCGGATTAGCGAGCAGTACTTC
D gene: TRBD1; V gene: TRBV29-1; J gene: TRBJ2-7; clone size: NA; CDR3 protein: CSVTGGVDEQYF; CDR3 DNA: TGCAGCGTGACAGGGGGGGTGGACGAGCAGTACTTC
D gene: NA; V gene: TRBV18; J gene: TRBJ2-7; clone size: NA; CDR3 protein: CASSPSREDEQYF; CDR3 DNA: TGTGCCAGCTCACCAAGCAGGGAGGACGAGCAGTACTTC
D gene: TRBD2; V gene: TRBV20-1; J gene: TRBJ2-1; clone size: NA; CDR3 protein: CSARYTAGVSEQFF; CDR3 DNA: TGCAGTGCTAGATATACGGCGGGGGTTAGTGAGCAGTTCTTC
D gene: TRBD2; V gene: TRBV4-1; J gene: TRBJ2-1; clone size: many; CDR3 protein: CASSQRTSGSSDEQFF; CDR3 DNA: TGCGCCAGCAGCCAACGGACTAGCGGGAGTTCGGATGAGCAGTTCTTC
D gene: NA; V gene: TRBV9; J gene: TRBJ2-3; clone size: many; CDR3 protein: CASSVLVGPDTQYF; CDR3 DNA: TGTGCCAGCAGCGTTTTGGTGGGCCCAGATACGCAGTATTTT
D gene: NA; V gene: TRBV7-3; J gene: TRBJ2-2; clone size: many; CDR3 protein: CASSLVGGQPGELFF; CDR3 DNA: TGTGCCAGCAGCTTAGTGGGGGGCCAGCCCGGGGAGCTGTTTTTT
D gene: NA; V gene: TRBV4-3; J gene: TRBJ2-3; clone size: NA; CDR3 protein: CASSQEVSGNTDTQYF; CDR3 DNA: TGCGCCAGCAGCCAAGAAGTCTCGGGTAACACAGATACGCAGTATTTT
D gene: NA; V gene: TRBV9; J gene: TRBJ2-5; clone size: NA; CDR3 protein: CASSVAVGGETQYF; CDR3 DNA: TGTGCCAGCAGCGTAGCGGTCGGGGGAGAGACCCAGTACTTC
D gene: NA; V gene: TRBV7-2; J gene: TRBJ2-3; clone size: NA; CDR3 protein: CASSLFPRGTDTQYF; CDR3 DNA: TGTGCCAGCAGCTTATTCCCCCGGGGCACAGATACGCAGTATTTT
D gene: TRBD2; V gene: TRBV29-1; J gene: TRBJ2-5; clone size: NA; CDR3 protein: CSVEDGTSGNQETQYF; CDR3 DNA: TGCAGCGTTGAAGATGGGACTAGCGGGAATCAAGAGACCCAGTACTTC
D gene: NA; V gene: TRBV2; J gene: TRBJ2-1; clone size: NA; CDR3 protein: CASSDRGPYNEQFF; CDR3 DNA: TGTGCCAGCAGTGACAGGGGCCCCTACAATGAGCAGTTCTTC
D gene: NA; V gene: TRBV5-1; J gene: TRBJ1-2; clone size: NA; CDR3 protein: CASSWDLPNYGYTF; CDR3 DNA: TGCGCCAGCAGTTGGGACTTACCCAACTATGGCTACACCTTC